This TCR beta chain is drawn from a study of T cells in Graves' hyperthyroidism and ophthalmopathy. TCR beta CDR3 regions were amplified from RNA transcripts. TCR CDR3 regions were first amplified by RT-PCR with HTBI primers. TCRdb re-called the multiplex PCR reads with MiXCR, one entry per CDR3 protein. This table holds around 340,000 distinct CDR3 sequences, roughly 17% found once. The sample holds many counts of this clonotype. The antigen is not known. Overall study findings and caveats: Using 13 V-J features, a model discriminated ophthalmopathy from stable hyperthyroidism.

The CDR3 totals 14 residues. Germline CDR1 and CDR2: MDHEN and SYDVKM. With 5 bases removed from V and 7 bases from J, the gap between germline ends came to 12 bases. The chain employs TRBV28 and TRBJ1-6, with D perhaps TRBD1 (5 bases). The TCR sequence derives from a man aged 25 to 45 with Graves' hyperthyroidism. The sequencing input was blood. The CDR3 sequence: CASSRAEGNSPLHF. The DNA for the CDR3 is TGTGCCAGCAGTAGGGCTGAGGGGAATTCACCCCTCCACTTT.